The sequence of this T cell receptor (beta chain) was determined in a study of regulatory T cells in long-lasting Graves disease. iRepertoire HTBI primers and Arm-PCR of CDR3 regions built TCR beta libraries. Each CDR3 protein is one row after TCRdb ran MiXCR on the multiplex PCR reads. Of 450,000 to 700,000 distinct CDR3 sequences listed, roughly 14% are singletons. Stated time point: newly diagnosed GD, antithyroid drugs for less than 3 months. With RNA extracted from PBMCs as input, the TCR library was made. This clonotype was observed at least ten times. The V end lost 3 bases, the J end lost 5 bases, and 4 bases lay between the germline ends. Germline loops: CDR1 LNHDA, CDR2 SQIVND (reference sequence). CDR3 length: 12 residues. The same data also contributed to another study, on T cells in Graves' hyperthyroidism and ophthalmopathy.

Sequenced here: peripheral blood mononuclear cells (PBMCs), sampled at new diagnosis, from a patient treated with antithyroid drugs. The TCR sequence derives from a man under 40 with Graves disease. This chain connects TRBV19 to TRBJ2-2; D gene uncertain. CDR3 residues: CASSIGTGELFF. DNA of the CDR3: TGTGCCAGTAGTATCGGGACCGGGGAGCTGTTTTTT.